These 32 T cell receptor beta chains originate from one sample sequenced in a study of OX40 agonist ivuxolimab in advanced cancers. TCRdb's copy holds only in-frame clones and misses some; the assay was immunoSEQ multiplex PCR. Of about 80,000 clones in the sample, roughly 92% were seen once. Material: CD4+ or CD8+ T cells sorted from blood, obtained in a trial of the OX40 agonist ivuxolimab. The receptors stem from an adult with an advanced solid tumor such as melanoma, head and neck, liver or kidney cancer.

The chain employs TRBV7-3 and TRBJ2-3, with TRBD1 matching over 10 bases. The CDR3 has 15 residues. The V and J ends lost 5 bases and 7 bases, in that order; junction bases with no gene match: 9. Germline V gene lookup returns CDR1 SGHTA and CDR2 FQGTGA. CDR3 loop: CASSPEDRGLNTQYF. In DNA, the CDR3 is TGTGCCAGCAGCCCCGAGGACAGGGGGTTGAATACGCAGTATTTT.

This clone was observed a handful of times. For the CDR3, the DNA is TGTGCCAGCACCCCTGGCGGAAACACCATATATTTT. Translation gives CASTPGGNTIYF. The chain combines TRBV6-1 with TRBJ1-3; D remains unclear. This CDR3 is built from 12 residues. The V end lost 7 bases, the J end lost 4 bases, and 8 bases lay between the germline ends. CDR1 and CDR2 from the germline V gene are MNHNS and SASEGT.

This clone was observed a handful of times. The chain links TRBV15 to TRBJ2-1; D may be TRBD2 (5 bases). Per germline, CDR1 LNHNV and CDR2 YYDKDF (reference sequence). V lost 2 bases and J lost 2, with 13 bases in between. There are 16 residues in the CDR3. CDR3 nucleotide sequence: TGTGCCACCAGCAGAAATCTGAGGGCCCCCTACAATGAGCAGTTCTTC. It specifies CATSRNLRAPYNEQFF.

The chain has TRBV18 and TRBJ2-7; D uncertain. The V end was cut by 3 bases, the J end by 5 bases, with 8 bases between. The CDR3 totals 12 residues. CDR1 is KGHSH and CDR2 is LQKENI in the germline V gene. Written as DNA, the CDR3 is TGTGCCAGCTCACCGCAGCGAAACGAGCAGTACTTC. Amino acid sequence: CASSPQRNEQYF.

This rearrangement joins TRBV6-5 to TRBJ1-5, with TRBD1 as a possible D gene (5 bases). This CDR3 region has 14 residues. V shed 5 bases and J shed 6 bases, with 14 bases lying between them. Germline lookup yields CDR1 MNHEY and CDR2 SVGAGI. The CDR3 coding sequence is TGTGCCAGCAGTGGGACTGGGGGGGGTCAGCCCCAGCATTTT. Its translation: CASSGTGGGQPQHF.

This chain joins TRBV7-8 and TRBJ1-5; the D gene is possibly TRBD1 (6 bases). The germline V gene encodes CDR1 SGHVS and CDR2 FQNEAQ. This CDR3 has 15 residues. The V end lost 1 base, the J end lost 7 bases, and 14 bases lay between the germline ends. CDR3 DNA: TGTGCCAGCAGCTTAGTTCCGGGGGCGGGACAGCCCCAGCATTTT. Translating it yields CASSLVPGAGQPQHF.

The V and J genes are TRBV10-3 and TRBJ2-2; D ambiguous. V lost 8 bases and J 5 bases, leaving 12 bases between the germline ends. CDR1 and CDR2 (germline): ENHRY, SYGVKD. CDR3 length: 13 residues. CDR3 protein: CAIVSSRTGELFF. The CDR3 DNA reads TGTGCCATCGTGAGCTCTCGGACCGGGGAGCTGTTTTTT.

A single count supports this clone. The J gene is TRBJ2-7, the V gene TRBV5-1, with 9 bases matching TRBD2. V dropped 0 bases and J dropped 4; count of bases not matched to a gene: 5. Germline V gene data show CDR1 as SGHRS and CDR2 as YFSETQ. The CDR3 runs to 15 residues. The CDR3 DNA sequence: TGCGCCAGCAGCTTGGCCGGCGGGAGGGGGTACGAGCAGTACTTC. As protein: CASSLAGGRGYEQYF.

V gene TRBV5-1 combines with J gene TRBJ1-1, with D uncertain. This CDR3 comprises 14 residues. V was pared by 9 bases and J by 1 base, with 16 bases between. CDR1 is SGHRS and CDR2 is YFSETQ in the germline V gene. Written as DNA, the CDR3 is TGCGCCACCCGGGCCGTGTTGGGGAACACTGAAGCTTTCTTT. This encodes CATRAVLGNTEAFF. Complete variable domain (other parts from reference TRBV5-1 and TRBJ1-1): KAGVTQTPRYLIKTRGQQVTLSCSPISGHRSVSWYQQTPGQGLQFLFEYFSETQRNKGNFPGRFSGRQFSNSRSEMNVSTLELGDSALYLCATRAVLGNTEAFFGQGTRLTVV.

The chain recombines TRBV19 with TRBJ2-7; no clear D gene. Trimming pared 5 bases from V and 6 bases from J, leaving 11 bases between. This CDR3 comprises 12 residues. Germline values: CDR1 LNHDA, CDR2 SQIVND (reference sequence). This CDR3 is CASSSRAAEQYF. DNA of the CDR3: TGTGCCAGTAGTTCCCGTGCGGCCGAGCAGTACTTC.

The gene calls are TRBV27 and TRBJ2-3; D gene unclear. The V gene lost 7 bases and the J gene lost 0 bases, with 17 bases spanning the gap. This CDR3 region has 16 residues. Germline V gives CDR1 MNHEY, CDR2 SMNVEV (reference sequence). The CDR3 here is CASTAGWGTSTDTQYF. CDR3 DNA: TGTGCCAGCACGGCCGGATGGGGAACTAGCACAGATACGCAGTATTTT.

The rearrangement uses TRBV7-3 and TRBJ2-2; 9 bases align to TRBD2. CDR1 is SGHTA and CDR2 is FQGTGA in the germline V gene. V dropped 8 bases and J dropped 8; count of bases not matched to a gene: 6. The CDR3 extends over 13 amino acids. The CDR3 sequence is CASGTSSQGELFF. CDR3 sequence (DNA): TGTGCCAGCGGGACTAGCTCCCAAGGGGAGCTGTTTTTT.

As regards this clone: Other DNA sequences in the sample encode the same CDR3. The genes are TRBV5-1 and TRBJ2-1, with 9 bases matching TRBD2. V dropped 0 bases and J dropped 2; count of bases not matched to a gene: 0. Germline V gene data show CDR1 as SGHRS and CDR2 as YFSETQ. This CDR3 spans 15 amino acids. The CDR3 region is CASSLGGRAYNEQFF. The CDR3 DNA follows: TGCGCCAGCAGCTTGGGCGGGAGGGCCTACAATGAGCAGTTCTTC.

This sequence joins TRBV7-2 and TRBJ2-7; 14 nucleotides align to TRBD2. V was clipped by 2 bases and J by 2 bases; unmatched bases: 5. This CDR3 comprises 17 residues. Germline CDR1 and CDR2: SGHTA and FQGNSA. CDR3 in DNA: TGTGCCAGCAGCTTACGCAGGGGACTAGCGGGAGCCTACGAGCAGTACTTC. The encoded protein is CASSLRRGLAGAYEQYF.

This clone was counted once. This sequence joins TRBV28 and TRBJ2-3, with D possibly being TRBD2 (6 bases). This CDR3 has 17 residues. V lost 6 bases and J lost 2, with 21 bases in between. Germline V gives CDR1 MDHEN, CDR2 SYDVKM. The CDR3 is CASSSLGGRDLTDTQYF. The CDR3 DNA follows: TGTGCCAGCAGCTCTTTGGGCGGGCGGGATCTCACAGATACGCAGTATTTT. Full variable domain (missing parts from reference TRBV28 and TRBJ2-3): DVKVTQSSRYLVKRTGEKVFLECVQDMDHENMFWYRQDPGLGLRLIYFSYDVKMKEKGDIPEGYSVSREKKERFSLILESASTNQTSMYLCASSSLGGRDLTDTQYFGPGTRLTVL.

The chain employs TRBV7-3 and TRBJ2-7; D not certain. Deletions cut 9 bases from V and 2 bases from J, with 23 bases between. The CDR3 runs 16 residues. Germline V gene sequence: CDR1 SGHTA, CDR2 FQGTGA. DNA of the CDR3: TGTGCCAGATGTTGTCTGGGTCTGAGCTGCCCCTACGAGCAGTACTTC. Its translation is CARCCLGLSCPYEQYF.

This clone was recorded a few times. V and J are TRBV27 and TRBJ2-5, with TRBD2 identical over 8 bases. The germline V gene encodes CDR1 MNHEY and CDR2 SMNVEV (reference sequence). CDR3 length: 14 residues. With 5 bases clipped from V and 5 bases from J, the junction kept 7 bases outside the gene matches. CDR3 in amino acids: CASSPSGRRETQYF. CDR3 in DNA: TGTGCCAGCAGTCCCAGCGGGAGAAGGGAGACCCAGTACTTC.

This clone appeared a single time. This chain links TRBV30 with TRBJ1-5; D is uncertain. Germline assignment: CDR1 GTSNPN and CDR2 SVGIG (reference sequence). V lost 3 bases and J lost 0, with 9 bases in between. This CDR3 contains 14 residues. DNA of the CDR3: TGTGCCTGGAGCGGACTGGATAGCAATCAGCCCCAGCATTTT. It translates to CAWSGLDSNQPQHF.

The gene calls are TRBV6-6 and TRBJ1-1; D call uncertain. V was clipped by 6 bases and J by 1 base, with 15 bases between them. CDR1 is MNHNY and CDR2 is SVGAGI in the germline V gene (reference sequence). The CDR3 consists of 15 residues. For the CDR3, the DNA is TGTGCCAGCAGGACCGACGGCGCGGGGAACACTGAAGCTTTCTTT. It codes for CASRTDGAGNTEAFF.

The count of this clone is one. The V gene is TRBV5-4, the J gene TRBJ2-7; 14 positions match TRBD2. The CDR3 is made up of 15 amino acids. The ends lost 4 bases at V and 3 bases at J; junction bases unmatched: 3. Per the germline V gene, CDR1 is SGHNT and CDR2 is YYREEE (reference sequence). CDR3 protein: CASSIGLAGGYEQYF. The CDR3 DNA is TGTGCCAGCAGCATAGGACTAGCGGGAGGCTACGAGCAGTACTTC.

This rearrangement joins TRBV30 to TRBJ2-1, with 12 positions matching TRBD2. Germline-derived CDR1 and CDR2 are GTSNPN and SVGIG (reference sequence). This CDR3 spans 14 amino acids. Unmatched junction bases numbered 2, after V lost 2 bases and J lost 6 bases. The CDR3 is CAWSTGLAGNEQFF. The CDR3 bases are TGTGCCTGGAGTACGGGACTAGCGGGCAATGAGCAGTTCTTC.

DNA of the CDR3: TGTGCCATTTCATTGGTCCCCACAAACACTGAAGCTTTCTTT. Protein sequence: CAISLVPTNTEAFF. The chain carries TRBV28 and TRBJ1-1; the D is unclear. The CDR3 runs to 14 residues. V was trimmed by 10 bases and J by 2 bases, leaving 17 bases between them. CDR1 and CDR2 (germline): MDHEN, SYDVKM. Complete variable domain (other parts from reference TRBV28 and TRBJ1-1): DVKVTQSSRYLVKRTGEKVFLECVQDMDHENMFWYRQDPGLGLRLIYFSYDVKMKEKGDIPEGYSVSREKKERFSLILESASTNQTSMYLCAISLVPTNTEAFFGQGTRLTVV.

The chain carries TRBV28 and TRBJ1-5, with D unresolved. Trimming stripped 5 bases from V and 4 bases from J, with 9 bases between. The CDR3 covers 13 residues. Germline V gene sequence: CDR1 MDHEN, CDR2 SYDVKM. The CDR3 DNA sequence: TGTGCCAGCAGTACTTTACAGAATCAGCCCCAGCATTTT. This encodes CASSTLQNQPQHF.

The chain uses TRBV12-2 and TRBJ2-5; whether TRBD1, the table's D call, matches the DNA was not checked. TRBV12-2 is a pseudogene locus. The CDR3 is 14 amino acids. The CDR3 region is CASRAHRGLETQYF. The CDR3 DNA sequence: TGTGCAAGTCGCGCCCACAGGGGGCTGGAGACCCAGTACTTC.

The CDR3 nucleotides are TGCGCCAGCAGCCTGACTAGCGGGGGACGGGAGACCCAGTACTTC. Protein product: CASSLTSGGRETQYF. This rearrangement joins TRBV5-1 to TRBJ2-5; 12 bases match TRBD2. The CDR3 runs 15 residues. Trimming at V came to 4 bases and at J to 5 bases, leaving 6 bases not matched to a gene. Germline-derived CDR1 and CDR2 are SGHRS and YFSETQ.

The chain couples TRBV5-6 to TRBJ2-7; no definite D call. The CDR3 is 11 residues long. The V end was cut by 2 bases, the J end by 6 bases, with 6 bases between. Germline CDR1 is SGHDT and CDR2 is YYEEEE. The CDR3 coding sequence is TGTGCCAGCAGCTTAGGCGCCGAGCAGTACTTC. Translation: CASSLGAEQYF.

The chain links TRBV28 to TRBJ1-5; the match to TRBD1 covers 8 bases. CDR1 and CDR2 from the germline V gene are MDHEN and SYDVKM. With 4 bases clipped from V and 6 bases from J, the junction kept 11 bases outside the gene matches. This CDR3 has 16 amino acids. For the CDR3, the DNA is TGTGCCAGCAGTTCTCCGGGACAGGAGGGATCTCAGCCCCAGCATTTT. Amino acid sequence: CASSSPGQEGSQPQHF.

The chain recombines TRBV15 with TRBJ2-7; D is perhaps TRBD2 (5 bases). CDR1 LNHNV and CDR2 YYDKDF come from the germline V gene (reference sequence). The CDR3 totals 15 residues. Trimming cost V 1 base and J 2 bases, with 12 bases left between them. The DNA for the CDR3 is TGTGCCACCAGCAGAGGAGGGAGTGAAACCTACGAGCAGTACTTC. Translation gives CATSRGGSETYEQYF. The variable domain in full, with the rest retrieved from reference TRBV15 and TRBJ2-7, is DAMVIQNPRYQVTQFGKPVTLSCSQTLNHNVMYWYQQKSSQAPKLLFHYYDKDFNNEADTPDNFQSRRPNTSFCFLDIRSPGLGDTAMYLCATSRGGSETYEQYFGPGTRLTVT.

This clone was seen only a few times. V usage is TRBV15 and J usage is TRBJ1-1; possible D gene TRBD1, 5 bases. CDR1 LNHNV and CDR2 YYDKDF come from the germline V gene (reference sequence). The CDR3 consists of 16 residues. Trimming shortened V by 3 bases and J by 0 bases, and 14 bases separated the two germline ends. The DNA for the CDR3 is TGTGCCACCAGCAGGGGAGACGGGGGGGTGAACACTGAAGCTTTCTTT. Protein: CATSRGDGGVNTEAFF.

This clone has a single count. The V call is TRBV20-1, the J call TRBJ2-1; D call uncertain. Germline V gives CDR1 DFQATT, CDR2 SNEGSKA (reference sequence). The CDR3 spans 11 residues. V lost 5 bases to trimming and J lost 10 bases, with 12 bases between them. The CDR3 sequence is CSALTPFEQFF. The CDR3 nucleotides read TGCAGTGCTTTGACCCCGTTCGAGCAGTTCTTC.

V usage is TRBV5-4 and J usage is TRBJ2-7, with 9 bases fitting TRBD2. The CDR3 has 15 residues. The junction had 3 bases not matched to a gene; V was cut back by 0 bases and J by 2 bases. From germline, CDR1 is SGHNT and CDR2 YYREEE (reference sequence). The CDR3 DNA reads TGTGCCAGCAGCTTGGGCGGGAGGGCCGCCTACGAGCAGTACTTC. As protein: CASSLGGRAAYEQYF.

V gene TRBV9 combines with J gene TRBJ2-5; no definite D call. The CDR3 is 12 amino acids. The germline gives CDR1 SGDLS, CDR2 YYNGEE. The V end lost 0 bases, the J end lost 5 bases, and 5 bases lay between the germline ends. CDR3 sequence: CASSVDLETQYF. The CDR3 DNA follows: TGTGCCAGCAGCGTAGATCTGGAGACCCAGTACTTC. The full variable domain, in which reference TRBV9 and TRBJ2-5 provide the parts outside the CDR3, is DSGVTQTPKHLITATGQRVTLRCSPRSGDLSVYWYQQSLDQGLQFLIQYYNGEERAKGNILERFSAQQFPDLHSELNLSSLELGDSALYFCASSVDLETQYFGPGTRLLVL.